This T cell receptor beta chain emerged from a study of blood T cell repertoires in COVID-19. The overall study: Material from acute and convalescent COVID-19 was sourced from the United States, Italy and Spain. From T cells, B-cell-depleted T cells, or PBMCs came the material, which was cDNA or gDNA.

Authors' data handling: Nucleated cell number was recorded as an estimate derived from reference gene primer amplification. Profiling relied on immunoSEQ multiplex PCR, and the TCRdb table lists in-frame clones only, not all of them. V, J and clone size reflect that table, while D and trimming were determined from the DNA. The repertoire holds about 280,000 clones, with approximately 88% as singletons. This CDR3 contains 15 residues. Per the germline V gene, CDR1 is LGHDT and CDR2 is YNNKEL (reference sequence). With 3 bases clipped from V and 1 base from J, the junction kept 5 bases outside the gene matches.

The sample taken for sequencing was peripheral blood. This receptor was taken from a man between 18 and 35 years old with active or convalescent COVID-19. This sequence joins TRBV3-1 (or the pseudogene TRBV3-2) and TRBJ1-1; 7 bases agree with TRBD1. CDR3 loop: CASSHQGTANTEAFF. The CDR3 DNA reads as TGTGCCAGCAGCCATCAGGGGACAGCGAACACTGAAGCTTTCTTT.